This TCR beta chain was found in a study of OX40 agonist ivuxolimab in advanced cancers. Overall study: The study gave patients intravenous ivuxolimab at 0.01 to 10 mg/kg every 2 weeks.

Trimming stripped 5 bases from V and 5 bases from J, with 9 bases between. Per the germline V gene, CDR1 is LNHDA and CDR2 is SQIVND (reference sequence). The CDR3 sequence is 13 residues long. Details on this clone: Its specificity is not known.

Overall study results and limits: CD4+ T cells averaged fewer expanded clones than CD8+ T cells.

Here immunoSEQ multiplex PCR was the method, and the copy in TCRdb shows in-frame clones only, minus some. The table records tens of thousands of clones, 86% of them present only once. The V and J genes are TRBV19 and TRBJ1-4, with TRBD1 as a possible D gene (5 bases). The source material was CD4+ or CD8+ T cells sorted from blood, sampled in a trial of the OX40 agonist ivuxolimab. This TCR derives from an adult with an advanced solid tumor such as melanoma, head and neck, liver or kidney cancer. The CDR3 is CASSQGRNEKLFF. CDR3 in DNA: TGTGCCAGTAGTCAGGGACGGAATGAAAAACTGTTTTTT.